This T cell receptor beta chain was recovered during a study of CD8+CD57+ T cells in acquired aplastic anemia. Whole-study context: Sorted CD4+ and CD8+ cells yielded DNA averaging about 3.1 ug. Study-level results: Overlapping CD8+ CDR3 repertoires of patients and controls contained approximately 29 shared sequences.

Germline CDR1 and CDR2: SNHLY and FYNNEI. The CDR3 is made up of 13 amino acids. Trimming removed 2 bases from V and 5 bases from J, with 9 bases in between. Profiling of TCR beta VDJ combinations and CDR3 sequences used genomic DNA as template. TCRdb re-called the reads through MiXCR, storing one row per CDR3 protein. The sample consists of fewer than 200,000 distinct CDR3 sequences, about 70% of them appearing once. This clonotype was seen only a few times. Antigen unknown. Individuals selected for sequencing had exhibited CD8+CD57+ cell expansion on flow cytometry. Each patient gave a blood sample that was collected before any therapy had been received.

The chain is built from TRBV2 and TRBJ2-5; perhaps TRBD1 as D (7 bases). The TCR originated in a human donor with aplastic anemia. Material: sorted CD4+, CD8+, or CD8+CD57+ T cells (not recorded which) from PBMCs. The CDR3 protein is CASSEQGGETQYF. As DNA, the CDR3 is TGTGCCAGCAGTGAACAGGGGGGCGAGACCCAGTACTTC.